The clone carrying this T cell receptor (beta chain) was seen repeatedly, ten times or more. What it binds is not known. Per germline, CDR1 MNHEY and CDR2 SVGEGT. After removal of 8 bases from V and 1 base from J, the junction contained 8 bases not matched to a gene. CDR3 length: 14 amino acids. The data are from a study of CD8 T cells in ankylosing spondylitis. Study results and limitations: Roughly eight highly homologous variants made up a TCR beta motif that seemed to typify ankylosing spondylitis blood. Enrichment of disease-linked clones was reportedly significant in matched ankylosing spondylitis synovial fluid. Reports of some motif variants in reactive arthritis synovial fluid and blood predate this one.

TCRdb reanalysed the 5' RACE reads using MiXCR and keeps one entry per CDR3 protein. Of some 37,000 distinct CDR3 sequences listed, 4.5% to 6% were seen once; the top ten hold approximately 12%. J is TRBJ2-7 and V is TRBV6-2 or TRBV6-3; TRBD1 agrees at 7 bases. Sequenced: blood, either unsorted or a sorted T cell fraction (not recorded which). The source of this sequence is a male donor with ankylosing spondylitis or in good health (not recorded which). The CDR3 sequence: CASYAGTASYEQYF. CDR3 sequence (DNA): TGTGCCAGCTACGCCGGGACAGCGTCCTACGAGCAGTACTTC.